These 26 T cell receptor beta chains were all obtained from the same sample, sequenced in a study of blood T cell repertoires in COVID-19. Method: immunoSEQ multiplex PCR; TCRdb's copy keeps in-frame clones and lacks some. The table lists 150,000 to 250,000 clones, 65% to 90% of them singletons, with over 9.5% in the top ten. Sequenced input: PBMCs or T cells enriched from blood (not recorded which). Receptors originate from a man aged 35-49 years who had recovered from COVID-19.

This clone was seen only once. This chain joins TRBV2 and TRBJ1-4; 8 bases are shared with TRBD1. The CDR3 has 14 residues. J was trimmed by 6 bases and V by 5 bases; bases with no gene match: 5. Germline V gives CDR1 SNHLY, CDR2 FYNNEI. This CDR3 is CASSLQGGYEKLFF. In nucleotides, the CDR3 is TGTGCCAGCAGTCTACAGGGGGGCTATGAAAAACTGTTTTTT.

This chain connects TRBV4-3 to TRBJ1-2, with D possibly TRBD1 on 6 matching bases. Per germline, CDR1 LGHNA and CDR2 YSLEER. This CDR3 is built from 20 residues. Trimming took off 0 bases at V and 0 bases at J, with 23 bases between the two ends. The CDR3 is CASSQDSIGGARLTNYGYTF. The CDR3 nucleotides read TGCGCCAGCAGCCAAGATTCGATTGGGGGGGCGCGGCTTACTAACTATGGCTACACCTTC.

This clone was recorded a few times. V usage is TRBV5-8 and J usage is TRBJ1-6, with TRBD1 matching over 10 bases. Germline V gives CDR1 SGHTS, CDR2 YDEGEE. V lost 4 bases and J lost 9; bases outside the gene matches: 4. The length of the CDR3 is 14 residues. The CDR3 spells CASSNGQGVSPLHF. CDR3 nucleotides: TGTGCCAGCAGCAATGGACAGGGGGTTTCACCCCTCCACTTT.

This chain links TRBV28 with TRBJ1-5; tentative D call: TRBD1 (5 bases). Germline lookup yields CDR1 MDHEN and CDR2 SYDVKM. The CDR3 has 15 amino acids. Trimming left V 6 bases short and J 3 bases short, with 15 bases between. DNA of the CDR3: TGTGCCAGCAGACCAAAGGGGTTCCCCAATCAGCCCCAGCATTTT. The encoded protein is CASRPKGFPNQPQHF. Looking up the rest from reference TRBV28 and TRBJ1-5 gives the full variable domain: DVKVTQSSRYLVKRTGEKVFLECVQDMDHENMFWYRQDPGLGLRLIYFSYDVKMKEKGDIPEGYSVSREKKERFSLILESASTNQTSMYLCASRPKGFPNQPQHFGDGTRLSIL.

V usage is TRBV5-1 and J usage is TRBJ2-1, with 7 bases lining up with TRBD1. This CDR3 contains 14 residues. V lost 2 bases to trimming and J lost 8 bases; unmatched junction nucleotides: 7. The germline CDR1 and CDR2 sequences are SGHRS and YFSETQ. In nucleotides, the CDR3 is TGCGCCAGCAGCTTCACCGACAGGGCCCATGAGCAGTTCTTC. It is translated as CASSFTDRAHEQFF.

The J gene is TRBJ2-1, the V gene TRBV7-2; a weak D match, TRBD1 (6 bases). Germline CDR1 reads SGHTA; CDR2 reads FQGNSA. The CDR3 totals 13 residues. Trimming shortened V by 2 bases and J by 4 bases, and 6 bases separated the two germline ends. The CDR3 spells CASSLQGYNEQFF. In DNA, the CDR3 is TGTGCCAGCAGCTTACAGGGGTACAATGAGCAGTTCTTC.

The V gene is TRBV18, the J gene TRBJ2-5; no reliable D call. V gave up 0 bases and J gave up 4 bases, with 6 bases separating them. From germline, CDR1 is KGHSH and CDR2 LQKENI. The CDR3 sequence is 13 residues long. The CDR3 loop reads CASSPPVLETQYF. CDR3 bases: TGTGCCAGCTCACCACCCGTTTTAGAGACCCAGTACTTC.

This clone appeared once. This chain links TRBV10-3 with TRBJ2-6, with 9 bases fitting TRBD1. V gave up 4 bases and J gave up 11 bases; unmatched junction bases: 21. Germline V lookup: CDR1 ENHRY, CDR2 SYGVKD. The CDR3 loop spans 19 amino acids. The CDR3 sequence is CAISGQGGVGELTSDVLTF. CDR3 sequence (DNA): TGTGCCATCAGTGGACAGGGGGGCGTAGGGGAGCTGACGAGTGACGTCCTGACTTTC.

This clone appeared a single time. The J gene is TRBJ1-3, the V gene TRBV10-3, with D maybe TRBD1 (5 bases). The CDR3 runs 13 residues. The germline V gene has CDR1 ENHRY and CDR2 SYGVKD. The V gene lost 11 bases and the J gene lost 2 bases, with 13 bases spanning the gap. In DNA, the CDR3 is TGTGCCCTTCTGGCCAGGGCTGGAAACACCATATATTTT. Translation gives CALLARAGNTIYF.

The V call is TRBV9, the J call TRBJ2-5; 7 bases fit TRBD2. CDR1 SGDLS and CDR2 YYNGEE come from the germline V gene. Unmatched junction bases numbered 9, after V lost 0 bases and J lost 4 bases. CDR3 size: 16 residues. The CDR3 region has the DNA TGTGCCAGCAGCGTAGCTACGCGGACGGGGGGAGAGACCCAGTACTTC. Translation gives CASSVATRTGGETQYF. The full variable domain, its missing parts supplied by reference TRBV9 and TRBJ2-5, is DSGVTQTPKHLITATGQRVTLRCSPRSGDLSVYWYQQSLDQGLQFLIQYYNGEERAKGNILERFSAQQFPDLHSELNLSSLELGDSALYFCASSVATRTGGETQYFGPGTRLLVL.

J is TRBJ1-1 and V is TRBV5-1, with D maybe TRBD1 (6 bases). V lost 8 bases, J lost 2 bases, and 16 bases lay in between. The length of the CDR3 is 14 residues. CDR1 is SGHRS, CDR2 YFSETQ, per germline. CDR3: CASGTGTSNTEAFF. CDR3 nucleotide sequence: TGCGCCAGTGGAACCGGGACAAGCAACACTGAAGCTTTCTTT.

A single count supports this clone. The chain is built from TRBV14 and TRBJ2-1; 8 bases fit TRBD2. Germline trimming cut 5 bases from V and 8 bases from J; bases unmatched to any gene: 11. This CDR3 comprises 15 residues. The germline gives CDR1 SGHDN, CDR2 FVKESK. The CDR3 spells CASSEGLAGGYEQFF. The CDR3 region has the DNA TGTGCCAGCAGCGAGGGACTCGCGGGGGGCTATGAGCAGTTCTTC.

This rearrangement joins TRBV2 to TRBJ2-2; 12 bases are shared with TRBD2. Germline V lookup: CDR1 SNHLY, CDR2 FYNNEI. The CDR3 spans 21 residues. Losses at the gene ends were 9 bases for V and 1 base for J; bases not matched to a gene: 21. The CDR3 spells CARSRGGLAGIRGGNTGELFF. CDR3 DNA sequence: TGTGCCAGAAGCAGGGGGGGACTAGCGGGTATCCGAGGAGGGAACACCGGGGAGCTGTTTTTT.

This rearrangement joins TRBV7-3 to TRBJ2-1, with 7 nucleotides matching TRBD2. The CDR3 extends over 15 amino acids. Unmatched junction bases numbered 5, after V lost 2 bases and J lost 4 bases. Per the germline V gene, CDR1 is SGHTA and CDR2 is FQGTGA. CDR3 in DNA: TGTGCCAGCAGCTTAGTGGGACTAAGTTACAATGAGCAGTTCTTC. Its protein is CASSLVGLSYNEQFF.

The CDR3 nucleotides are TGTGCCAGCAGTTTATCGGGGGACCGGTTTCTTGGTACGCAGTATTTT. Encoded protein: CASSLSGDRFLGTQYF. This chain joins TRBV28 and TRBJ2-3; a possible D gene is TRBD2 (6 bases). Germline V gene data show CDR1 as MDHEN and CDR2 as SYDVKM. The CDR3 totals 16 residues. V was cut by 1 base and J by 8 bases, with 19 bases left in between.

In nucleotides, the CDR3 is TGTGCCAGCAGCGGCGCCGATAAGCGGCTAAGCACAGATACGCAGTATTTT. Translated, it gives CASSGADKRLSTDTQYF. The rearrangement joins TRBV27 to TRBJ2-3; tentative D call: TRBD2 (5 bases). The V gene's germline CDR1 is MNHEY and CDR2 SMNVEV (reference sequence). There are 17 residues in the CDR3. The V end lost 6 bases, the J end lost 0 bases, and 19 bases lay between the germline ends.

The chain carries TRBV11-2 and TRBJ2-2, with 8 bases that match TRBD1. The CDR3 runs 17 residues. V was clipped by 5 bases and J by 8 bases; unmatched bases: 16. CDR1 is SGHAT and CDR2 is FQNNGV in the germline V gene. CDR3 region: CASSQEGWTGRSGELFF. The DNA for the CDR3 is TGTGCCAGCAGCCAGGAGGGGTGGACAGGGAGATCGGGGGAGCTGTTTTTT.

The chain recombines TRBV2 with TRBJ1-1; 7 bases align to TRBD1. With V trimmed by 6 bases and J by 7 bases, 8 bases remained unmatched. Germline V gene data show CDR1 as SNHLY and CDR2 as FYNNEI. This CDR3 has 13 residues. CDR3 residues: CASRAWDRREAFF. CDR3 DNA sequence: TGTGCCAGCAGGGCTTGGGACAGACGTGAAGCTTTCTTT.

This clone was seen more than once but under ten times. The rearrangement uses TRBV5-5 and TRBJ1-3; D gene uncertain. Germline V gene lookup returns CDR1 SGHKS and CDR2 YYEKEE (reference sequence). The CDR3 is made up of 16 amino acids. The V end was cut by 4 bases, the J end by 0 bases, with 14 bases between. The CDR3 here is CASSIGLSASGNTIYF. In DNA, the CDR3 is TGTGCCAGCAGCATAGGACTGTCGGCCTCTGGAAACACCATATATTTT. Together with reference TRBV5-5 and TRBJ1-3, the CDR3 gives the full variable domain: DAGVTQSPTHLIKTRGQQVTLRCSPISGHKSVSWYQQVLGQGPQFIFQYYEKEERGRGNFPDRFSARQFPNYSSELNVNALLLGDSALYLCASSIGLSASGNTIYFGEGSWLTVV.

V gene TRBV3-1 (or the pseudogene TRBV3-2) combines with J gene TRBJ1-1; maybe TRBD1 (6 bases). V shed 6 bases and J shed 5 bases, with 10 bases lying between them. The CDR3 covers 12 residues. Germline assignment: CDR1 LGHDT and CDR2 YNNKEL (reference sequence). DNA for the CDR3: TGTGCCAGCAGTCGGACAGTTACTGAAGCTTTCTTT. Translating it yields CASSRTVTEAFF.

J is TRBJ2-7 and V is TRBV28, with TRBD2 identical over 8 bases. Unmatched junction bases numbered 12, after V lost 8 bases and J lost 0 bases. This CDR3 is built from 16 residues. Germline CDR1 and CDR2: MDHEN and SYDVKM. CDR3 amino acids: CASEDSGARSSYEQYF. The DNA for the CDR3 is TGTGCCAGCGAGGATAGCGGGGCCAGGAGCTCCTACGAGCAGTACTTC.

In nucleotides, the CDR3 is TGTGCCAGCAGCTTAGGGGACTTTGGAGGGGAAAAACTGTTTTTT. This sequence encodes CASSLGDFGGEKLFF. V is TRBV7-9 and J is TRBJ1-4; tentatively, D is TRBD1 (5 bases). CDR1 and CDR2 (germline): SEHNR, FQNEAQ (reference sequence). This CDR3 spans 15 amino acids. The ends were cut back, 1 base at V and 8 bases at J, with 14 bases in the middle.

The chain employs TRBV7-2 and TRBJ1-2; 8 positions agree with TRBD1. Germline V lookup: CDR1 SGHTA, CDR2 FQGNSA. The CDR3 has 16 residues. V was pared by 4 bases and J by 0 bases, with 7 bases of the junction left unmatched. Here the CDR3 reads CASSSPDRGANYGYTF. The CDR3 nucleotides read TGTGCCAGCAGCTCGCCCGACAGGGGAGCTAACTATGGCTACACCTTC.

This sequence joins TRBV9 and TRBJ1-2, with TRBD1 identical over 7 bases. J gave up 4 bases and V 4 bases, and 7 bases lay outside the gene matches. CDR3 length: 14 amino acids. CDR1 is SGDLS and CDR2 is YYNGEE in the germline V gene. The CDR3: CASSPAGTVYGYTF. The CDR3 region has the DNA TGTGCCAGCAGCCCGGCCGGGACAGTCTATGGCTACACCTTC. Combining the CDR3 with reference TRBV9 and TRBJ1-2 gives the whole variable domain DSGVTQTPKHLITATGQRVTLRCSPRSGDLSVYWYQQSLDQGLQFLIQYYNGEERAKGNILERFSAQQFPDLHSELNLSSLELGDSALYFCASSPAGTVYGYTFGSGTRLTVV.

V usage is TRBV9 and J usage is TRBJ1-5; D remains unclear. Trimming took 4 bases from V and 7 from J, leaving 12 bases between them. This CDR3 spans 13 amino acids. The germline gives CDR1 SGDLS, CDR2 YYNGEE. For the CDR3, the DNA is TGTGCCAGCAGCCTCCGGTGGGAGCAGCCCCAGCATTTT. Its translation is CASSLRWEQPQHF.

The sample holds one count of this clone. V is TRBV27 and J is TRBJ1-6; D is undetermined. CDR3 size: 13 residues. The germline V gene has CDR1 MNHEY and CDR2 SMNVEV (reference sequence). Trimming stripped 2 bases from V and 7 bases from J, with 6 bases between. CDR3 nucleotides: TGTGCCAGCAGTTTAAGGAGGAATTCACCCCTCCACTTT. This gives the protein CASSLRRNSPLHF.